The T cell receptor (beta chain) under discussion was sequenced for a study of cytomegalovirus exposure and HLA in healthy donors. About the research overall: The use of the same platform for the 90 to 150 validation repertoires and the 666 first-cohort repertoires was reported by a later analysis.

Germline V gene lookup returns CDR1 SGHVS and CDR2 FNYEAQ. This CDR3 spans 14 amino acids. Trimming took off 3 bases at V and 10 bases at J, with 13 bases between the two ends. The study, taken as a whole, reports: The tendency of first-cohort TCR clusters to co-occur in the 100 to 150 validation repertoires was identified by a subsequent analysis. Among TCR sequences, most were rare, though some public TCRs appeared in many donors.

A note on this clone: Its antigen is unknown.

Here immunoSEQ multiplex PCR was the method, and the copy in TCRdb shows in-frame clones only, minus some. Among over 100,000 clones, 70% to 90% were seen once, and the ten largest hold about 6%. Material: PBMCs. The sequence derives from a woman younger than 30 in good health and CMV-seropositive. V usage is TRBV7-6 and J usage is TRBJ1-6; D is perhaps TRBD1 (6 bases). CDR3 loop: CASSFQPGESPLHF. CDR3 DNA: TGTGCCAGCAGCTTCCAGCCAGGGGAATCACCCCTCCACTTT. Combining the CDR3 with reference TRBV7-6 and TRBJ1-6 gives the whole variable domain GAGVSQSPRYKVTKRGQDVALRCDPISGHVSLYWYRQALGQGPEFLTYFNYEAQQDKSGLPNDRFSAERPEGSISTLTIQRTEQRDSAMYRCASSFQPGESPLHFGNGTRLTVT.